The rows below give T cell receptor beta chains drawn from one sample of a study of cytomegalovirus exposure and HLA in healthy donors. Assay used: immunoSEQ multiplex PCR; TCRdb lists only in-frame clones, some missing. The repertoire has 200,000 to 250,000 clones, around 80% of them found once; the top ten carry about 0.23%. Sequences were obtained from PBMCs. These receptors all stem from a girl aged 2 to 9 in good health and CMV-seronegative. The CDR3 runs from the conserved cysteine through the conserved F or W.

CASSMVQALNTEAFF,TRBJ1-1,TRBV6-6
CASSEGTGKKTQYF,TRBJ2-5,TRBV6-1
CASSLAVQGYIQYF,TRBJ2-4,TRBV7-9
CAWGLGQGGNEQYF,TRBJ2-7,TRBV30
CALNPGYGYTF,TRBJ1-2,TRBV2
CASSPRAGLAGVQETQYF,TRBJ2-5,TRBV18
CASSQPGQTKGTDTQYF,TRBJ2-3,TRBV4-2
CASSRDRGANYGYTF,TRBJ1-2,TRBV19
CSVDSMLRDTEAFF,TRBJ1-1,TRBV29-1
CSVRGGGRNTEAFF,TRBJ1-1,TRBV29-1
CASSVQGATDTQYF,TRBJ2-3,TRBV9
CASSPGQHYEQYF,TRBJ2-7,TRBV6-6
CATSRDGGPYTGELFF,TRBJ2-2,TRBV15
CASSTTGPGYTF,TRBJ1-2,TRBV5-6
CARIPPPDSEYYEQYF,-,TRBV25-1
CASRPPFRPLAGETPRPNEQFF,TRBJ2-1,TRBV12-2
CASSQESLAKETQYF,TRBJ2-5,TRBV4-2
CASSSQGSSYNSPLHF,TRBJ1-6,TRBV5-4
CASSTGEDYGYTF,TRBJ1-2,TRBV6-1
CASSAEVGNQPQHF,TRBJ1-5,TRBV2
CASSLFVSTEAFF,TRBJ1-1,TRBV5-1
CASRRQGLMNTEAFF,TRBJ1-1,TRBV7-2
CATTYYRDRVSTGNTIYF,TRBJ1-3,TRBV15
CASSTYREGLGGYTF,TRBJ1-2,TRBV27
CATQIQGINEKLFF,TRBJ1-4,TRBV2
CSVTGTGYTF,TRBJ1-2,TRBV20-1
CASSPGAGAMNTEAFF,TRBJ1-1,TRBV18
CASSLVLGTGGETQYF,TRBJ2-5,TRBV27
CASNEAGGSGRYEQYF,TRBJ2-7,TRBV27
CASSVAGGNTEAFF,TRBJ1-1,TRBV6-1
CASQSHSGGVKYF,TRBJ2-7,TRBV19
CASSVNRGPSRGIQYF,TRBJ2-4,TRBV5-4
CASSVGFPPGYGYTF,TRBJ1-2,TRBV9
CASSRGGDELEAFF,TRBJ1-1,TRBV5-5
CASSDGQGPGNGYTF,TRBJ1-2,TRBV2
CASSLFYRREEKLFF,TRBJ1-4,TRBV11-2
CAISESVETGQWEQFF,TRBJ2-1,TRBV10-3
CAWNGGQETQYF,TRBJ2-5,TRBV30
CASSTNDRASGNTIYF,TRBJ1-3,TRBV7-9
CASSRGTSTDTQYF,TRBJ2-3,TRBV6-5
CSVVIAGINTGELFF,TRBJ2-2,TRBV29-1
CASSLDSGGELFF,TRBJ2-2,TRBV7-6
CASSLSSSGGGEQYF,TRBJ2-7,TRBV27
CASSLRIGDLPSGEQYF,TRBJ2-7,TRBV27
CASSFYRNTEAFF,TRBJ1-1,TRBV27